This T cell receptor (beta chain) was identified during a study of PD-1 blockade in classical Hodgkin lymphoma (dated by TCRdb to the early 2020s). In the study overall: Nivolumab dosing was 3 mg/kg intravenously every 2 weeks, continuing until either disease progression or unacceptable toxicity. The study used CyTOF and TCR beta sequencing to define a peripheral blood immune signature of response to PD-1 blockade in classical Hodgkin lymphoma.

Study-level results and caveats: Among trial patients, those achieving complete response had baseline diversity similar to that of newly diagnosed patients, while diversity was significantly lower in partial responders and progressors. A significant rise by C4D1 was seen in CD4+ but not CD8+ TCR diversity (p=0.0027 vs p=0.16), with the rise being most apparent in complete responders (p=0.02). The study was limited to a single clinical trial cohort, and causes of repertoire differences, possibly disease activity or prior therapy, remained undefined. Newly diagnosed patients were reported to have lower baseline TCR diversity than healthy donors, and relapsed/refractory patients were reported to have lower baseline TCR diversity still. Patients starting nivolumab less than 1 year after ASCT had lower diversity and were excluded from later analyses to avoid confounding by immune reconstitution.

The sample's time point label is to be understood as: cycle 1 day 1 (C1D1), immediately before nivolumab initiation. Every trial patient had relapsed after autologous stem cell transplantation, and cohorts A, B and C differed in prior brentuximab vedotin exposure. The trial cohort comprised about 60 patients with relapsed/refractory classical Hodgkin lymphoma whose best overall responses were complete response, partial response or progressive disease. Trial patients were treated with single-agent nivolumab in the multi-cohort phase II CheckMate 205 trial. An independent review committee assessed best overall response by applying the 2007 International Working Group response criteria. PBMCs from the trial were collected at three points: immediately before nivolumab initiation (C1D1), and during therapy at cycle 2 day 1 and cycle 4 day 1. Peripheral blood was collected in 8 mL Vacutainer Cell Preparation Tubes, from which PBMCs were isolated by centrifugation and then cryopreserved.

V is clipped by 0 bases and J by 4 bases, and the sequence between their germline boundaries is 14 bases long. The CDR3 holds 15 amino acids from the cysteine to the phenylalanine. Only the CDR3 region is kept as DNA, spanning 45 bases read in frame from base 1. According to the germline V gene, CDR1 reads SGHRS and CDR2 reads YFSETQ. In regard to this clone: The target of this receptor is not known. The input lacks base qualities; no much larger clone sits a single base away.

Genomic DNA was extracted with the Qiagen DNeasy kit from unsorted PBMCs and from negatively selected CD4+ and CD8+ fractions. Using primers that anneal to V and J segments, immunoSEQ multiplex PCR amplified the TCR beta CDR3 regions. A synthetic immune receptor repertoire was used to minimize amplification bias, and any residual bias was removed computationally once sequencing was done. As for how the authors treated the data: Repertoire diversity was quantified as the Shannon entropy index using custom Python scripts. Unsorted, CD4+ and CD8+ repertoires were examined separately, except in combined analyses, for which CD4+ and CD8+ sequences were merged in silico. Clonal expansion was defined as a frequency increase of at least 2-fold after treatment compared with C1D1, and clones undetected at baseline were assigned a pseudocount of 0.5. Singleton clones were defined as clones with 0 or 1 copy at C1D1, and non-singleton clones were defined as clones with 2 or more copies. By matching protein sequences in sorted samples from the same patient, clones expanded in unsorted samples were annotated as CD4+, CD8+ or unknown. Wilcoxon tests on paired samples were used to test diversity changes from C1D1 to C4D1. TCRdb carries this immuneACCESS record with in-frame sequences only. Its versions omit some clonotypes, under half of them owing to an unresolved V gene in the studies checked, with the rest unexplained. The V and J calls and clone size were taken over from that table, and D and trimming were inferred from the DNA. Recorded for this sample are 60,000 to 65,000 clones; around 88% of them occurred a single time. Roughly an eighth of the sample is in the top ten clones.

This receptor was obtained from a human donor with classical Hodgkin lymphoma. Sample: peripheral blood mononuclear cells (PBMCs), taken at baseline. The chain links TRBV5-1 with TRBJ2-7; TRBD1 is a possible D gene, resting on 5 matching bases. CDR3 loop: CASSLGAGHRYEQYF. The bases read TGCGCCAGCAGCTTGGGGGCAGGGCATCGGTACGAGCAGTACTTC.